This entry describes one T cell receptor (beta chain). This specimen belongs to a study of T cell changes during pregnancy in multiple sclerosis. In germline, CDR1 is SGHTA, CDR2 FQGTGA. J was trimmed by 5 bases and V by 3 bases; bases with no gene match: 6. This CDR3 region has 14 residues. Only in-frame clones appear in the TCRdb table, and some are missing; sequencing was by immunoSEQ multiplex PCR. In the table there are over 50,000 clones, roughly 92% of which are singletons. The sample here was CD4+ T cells from peripheral blood mononuclear cells, taken in the third trimester of pregnancy. This TCR came from a female donor with multiple sclerosis, enrolled in a pregnancy study. This rearrangement joins TRBV7-3 to TRBJ1-1, with 7 positions matching TRBD1. The CDR3 sequence: CASSLAGGSTEAFF. As DNA, the CDR3 is TGTGCCAGCAGCTTGGCAGGGGGAAGTACTGAAGCTTTCTTT.